The 8 T cell receptor beta chains listed next were all sequenced from one sample in a study of Ad26.COV2.S vaccination and SARS-CoV-2 variants. Treatment given: roughly 20 received Ad26.COV2.S at low or high dose, single or two shots; several received placebo; per-sample allocation not given. Sampling took place 63 days after the first vaccine or placebo injection. Here immunoSEQ multiplex PCR was the method, and the copy in TCRdb shows in-frame clones only, minus some. The data contain fewer than 400,000 clones, 70% to 90% of them singletons. The starting material was peripheral blood, obtained in a trial of Ad26.COV2.S vaccine versus placebo. All receptors come from a person aged 18-65 years who received the Ad26.COV2.S COVID-19 vaccine or a placebo.

This chain joins TRBV30 and TRBJ2-1; 12 bases match TRBD1. CDR3 length equals 21 residues. V dropped 2 bases and J dropped 0; count of bases not matched to a gene: 17. Germline V gives CDR1 GTSNPN, CDR2 SVGIG (reference sequence). The CDR3 here is CAWSHLAGTGGGLSSYNEQFF. Written as DNA, the CDR3 is TGTGCCTGGAGTCACCTTGCCGGGACAGGGGGCGGTCTGAGCTCCTACAATGAGCAGTTCTTC.

The V and J genes are TRBV27 and TRBJ1-4; D is unresolved. Germline V gene lookup returns CDR1 MNHEY and CDR2 SMNVEV (reference sequence). Between the trimmed V and J ends, which lost 6 bases and 8 bases, there was a span of 22 bases. The CDR3 is 16 residues long. The CDR3, as DNA: TGTGCCAGCAGCAAGCGGGTTGGTGGCCTAGGGGAAAAACTGTTTTTT. Translating it yields CASSKRVGGLGEKLFF.

Here the CDR3 DNA reads TGCAGCGTAGTGACAGGAGATGGAAACACCATATATTTT. It is translated as CSVVTGDGNTIYF. The rearrangement links TRBV29-1 to TRBJ1-3; possible D gene TRBD1, 6 bases. CDR1 is SQVTM, CDR2 ANQGSEA, per germline. V dropped 6 bases and J dropped 3 bases, with 12 bases sitting between them. The CDR3 loop spans 13 amino acids.

This clone was picked up one time. The chain combines TRBV7-2 with TRBJ1-2; TRBD1 is a possible D gene (5 bases). V shed 7 bases and J shed 6 bases, with 18 bases lying between them. Germline V gives CDR1 SGHTA, CDR2 FQGNSA. The CDR3 consists of 14 residues. CDR3 coding DNA: TGTGCCAGCATAGGGGCAGGGTCGGGACATGGCTACACCTTC. This codes for CASIGAGSGHGYTF.

CDR3 DNA sequence: TGTGCCAGCAGTTACTCGCCGTATCAGCCCCAGCATTTT. It encodes CASSYSPYQPQHF. This chain joins TRBV6-2 or TRBV6-3 and TRBJ1-5; the D is unclear. The CDR3 is made up of 13 amino acids. Trimming took off 0 bases at V and 5 bases at J, with 5 bases between the two ends. Germline assignment: CDR1 MNHEY and CDR2 SVGEGT.

A word on this clone: At the DNA level, this CDR3 is encoded by other sequences in the same sample as well. This chain connects TRBV18 to TRBJ2-3; D ambiguous. V was shortened by 6 bases and J by 0 bases, with 4 bases between the two germline ends. The V gene's germline CDR1 is KGHSH and CDR2 LQKENI. The length of the CDR3 is 12 residues. In DNA form, the CDR3 reads TGTGCCAGCTCCCCGAGCACAGATACGCAGTATTTT. It is translated as CASSPSTDTQYF.

V is TRBV24-1 and J is TRBJ1-1, with no clear D. Germline-derived CDR1 and CDR2 are KGHDR and SFDVKD. V shed 8 bases and J shed 6 bases, with 18 bases lying between them. The CDR3 covers 14 residues. This CDR3 reads CATKRWREGPEAFF. CDR3 nucleotide sequence: TGTGCCACCAAAAGGTGGAGGGAAGGACCTGAAGCTTTCTTT.

The J gene is TRBJ2-1, the V gene TRBV2; a weak D match, TRBD2 (5 bases). With 5 bases removed from V and 12 bases from J, the gap between germline ends came to 11 bases. This CDR3 has 11 amino acids. Germline CDR1 SNHLY, CDR2 FYNNEI. Here the CDR3 reads CASSSGRVQFF. Written as DNA, the CDR3 is TGTGCCAGCAGTAGTGGGCGGGTGCAGTTCTTC.